The next 18 T cell receptor beta chains were all read from a single sample in a study of response to subunit inactivated influenza vaccine. TCRdb redid the calling of the RT-PCR reads with MiXCR, one entry per CDR3 protein. Here the sample spans around 320,000 distinct CDR3 sequences, 20% to 25% being singletons. This material consisted of PBMCs from blood, taken around 22 months after vaccination. The origin of the receptors is a man aged 50-75 years who received an inactivated influenza vaccine.

The sample holds a few counts of this clonotype. The chain joins TRBV29-1 to TRBJ2-2; D tentatively reads TRBD1 or TRBD2 (6 bases each). The CDR3 spans 13 residues. CDR1 is SQVTM, CDR2 ANQGSEA, per germline. Trimming removed 7 bases from V and 6 bases from J, with 15 bases in between. CDR3 coding DNA: TGCAGCGCCGGGGGCTCGAGTCCCGGGGAGCTGTTTTTT. The encoded protein is CSAGGSSPGELFF.

V gene TRBV20-1 combines with J gene TRBJ2-7; 7 positions match TRBD1. Germline-derived CDR1 and CDR2 are DFQATT and SNEGSKA (reference sequence). The CDR3 sequence is 14 residues long. J lost 2 bases, V lost 2 bases, and 6 bases had no gene match. The CDR3 coding sequence is TGCAGTGCTAGACGCCGGGACAGCCCCTACGAGCAGTACTTC. Amino acid sequence: CSARRRDSPYEQYF.

The CDR3 sequence: CATSDLLNGEQYF. CDR3 nucleotide sequence: TGTGCCACCAGTGATTTGTTGAACGGTGAGCAGTACTTC. This chain joins TRBV24-1 and TRBJ2-7; D is undetermined. The CDR3 is 13 amino acids. CDR1 KGHDR and CDR2 SFDVKD come from the germline V gene. Trimming left V 0 bases short and J 7 bases short, with 9 bases between.

This clonotype was found many times. The chain joins TRBV6-1 to TRBJ1-6; TRBD1 matches at 7 bases. V trimming: 6 bases; J trimming: 9 bases; junction bases outside the gene matches: 17. Germline loops: CDR1 MNHNS, CDR2 SASEGT. This CDR3 has 17 amino acids. CDR3 residues: CASSTLLDRDYGSPLHF. The CDR3 coding sequence is TGTGCCAGCAGCACCCTATTAGACAGGGATTACGGTTCACCCCTCCACTTT.

At least ten counts were recorded for this clonotype. This chain uses TRBV12-3 or TRBV12-4 with TRBJ1-1, with 7 bases lining up with TRBD1. This CDR3 is built from 15 residues. J lost 0 bases, V lost 5 bases, and 6 bases had no gene match. This chain's CDR3 is CASSPGQPLNTEAFF. For the CDR3, the DNA is TGTGCCAGCAGTCCGGGACAGCCTTTGAACACTGAAGCTTTCTTT.

The sample holds many counts of this clonotype. The chain employs TRBV3-1 and TRBJ1-2, with 12 bases fitting TRBD1. CDR1 is LGHDT and CDR2 is YNNKEL in the germline V gene (reference sequence). V trimming: 3 bases; J trimming: 6 bases; junction bases outside the gene matches: 8. The CDR3 contains 16 residues. This chain's CDR3 is CASSHTGTGGWDGYTF. CDR3 sequence (DNA): TGTGCCAGCAGCCATACCGGGACAGGGGGCTGGGATGGCTACACCTTC.

This chain links TRBV20-1 with TRBJ2-5; TRBD1 agrees at 10 bases. J gave up 4 bases and V 6 bases, and 8 bases lay outside the gene matches. The CDR3 spans 14 residues. Germline V CDR1 and CDR2: DFQATT, SNEGSKA (reference sequence). The CDR3: CSAKPDRGLETQYF. CDR3 sequence (DNA): TGCAGTGCAAAACCGGACAGGGGGTTAGAGACCCAGTACTTC.

The chain joins TRBV7-2 to TRBJ2-7; D is unresolved. Trimming took off 5 bases at V and 4 bases at J, with 9 bases between the two ends. This CDR3 has 12 amino acids. Germline CDR1 is SGHTA and CDR2 is FQGNSA. CDR3 amino acids: CASSQTGYEQYF. For the CDR3, the DNA is TGTGCCAGCAGCCAAACTGGTTACGAGCAGTACTTC.

This clonotype has just a few counts. The chain has TRBV4-2 and TRBJ1-4; maybe TRBD1 (5 bases). This CDR3 has 13 amino acids. The V gene lost 2 bases and the J gene lost 13 bases, with 14 bases spanning the gap. CDR1 and CDR2 (germline): LGHNA, YNFKEQ. CDR3 nucleotides: TGTGCCAGCAGCCAACTGTTTGACAGTCGACTGTTTTTT. Residues: CASSQLFDSRLFF.

This clonotype was seen at least ten times. This rearrangement joins TRBV5-4 to TRBJ1-4; TRBD1 might be the D (5 bases). V lost 0 bases and J 3 bases, leaving 9 bases between the germline ends. The germline V gene encodes CDR1 SGHNT and CDR2 YYREEE (reference sequence). The CDR3 runs 15 residues. The DNA of the CDR3 is TGTGCCAGCAGCTTGGATGGGGGATCTAATGAAAAACTGTTTTTT. It yields the protein CASSLDGGSNEKLFF. The full variable domain, rest sourced from reference TRBV5-4 and TRBJ1-4, is ETGVTQSPTHLIKTRGQQVTLRCSSQSGHNTVSWYQQALGQGPQFIFQYYREEENGRGNFPPRFSGLQFPNYSSELNVNALELDDSALYLCASSLDGGSNEKLFFGSGTQLSVL.

This clonotype was recorded many times. The V and J genes are TRBV3-1 and TRBJ1-6; D call uncertain. The germline V and J ends were trimmed by 2 bases and 4 bases, with 6 bases remaining between them. CDR1 and CDR2 (germline): LGHDT, YNNKEL (reference sequence). The CDR3 consists of 14 residues. This CDR3 reads CASSQSEYNSPLHF. The CDR3 bases are TGTGCCAGCAGCCAATCAGAATATAATTCACCCCTCCACTTT.

This clonotype showed up just a few times. The chain carries TRBV11-1 and TRBJ2-7; 11 nucleotides match TRBD2. There are 16 residues in the CDR3. Germline lookup yields CDR1 SGHAT and CDR2 FQDESV (reference sequence). J lost 2 bases, V lost 5 bases, and 8 bases had no gene match. CDR3 bases: TGTGCCAGCAGCCCTTCTAGCGGGAGGAAACCCTACGAGCAGTACTTC. This encodes CASSPSSGRKPYEQYF. Complete variable domain (other parts from reference TRBV11-1 and TRBJ2-7): EAEVAQSPRYKITEKSQAVAFWCDPISGHATLYWYRQILGQGPELLVQFQDESVVDDSQLPKDRFSAERLKGVDSTLKIQPAELGDSAMYLCASSPSSGRKPYEQYFGPGTRLTVT.

The rearrangement uses TRBV20-1 and TRBJ2-7; the D is unclear. This CDR3 region has 14 residues. CDR1 and CDR2 (germline): DFQATT, SNEGSKA (reference sequence). V was trimmed by 0 bases and J by 2 bases, leaving 11 bases between them. The DNA for the CDR3 is TGCAGTGCTAGAGATCAAGGTTGGGCCTACGAGCAGTACTTC. Amino acid sequence: CSARDQGWAYEQYF.

The chain combines TRBV7-2 with TRBJ1-5; TRBD1 matches at 7 bases. With V trimmed by 5 bases and J by 6 bases, 7 bases remained unmatched. Germline V gene sequence: CDR1 SGHTA, CDR2 FQGNSA. This CDR3 has 14 amino acids. CDR3 coding DNA: TGTGCCAGCAGCACGCAGGGGGGGGGTCAGCCCCAGCATTTT. Translated, it gives CASSTQGGGQPQHF.

This clonotype was found a few times. V usage is TRBV18 and J usage is TRBJ1-1, with 7 bases lining up with TRBD1. The germline V gene encodes CDR1 KGHSH and CDR2 LQKENI. This CDR3 has 13 residues. Trimming cost V 3 bases and J 11 bases; bases outside gene matches: 9. The CDR3 sequence: CASSPGQSVDAFF. CDR3 in DNA: TGTGCCAGCTCACCGGGACAGTCGGTGGACGCTTTCTTT. The full variable domain, with the rest looked up from reference TRBV18 and TRBJ1-1, is NAGVMQNPRHLVRRRGQEARLRCSPMKGHSHVYWYRQLPEEGLKFMVYLQKENIIDESGMPKERFSAEFPKEGPSILRIQQVVRGDSAAYFCASSPGQSVDAFFGQGTRLTVV.

V usage is TRBV5-1 and J usage is TRBJ1-1; a possible D gene is TRBD1 (6 bases). The V end was cut by 0 bases, the J end by 3 bases, with 12 bases between. The germline V gene encodes CDR1 SGHRS and CDR2 YFSETQ. This CDR3 is built from 15 residues. The CDR3 loop reads CASSLEGDGYTEAFF. The CDR3 nucleotides read TGCGCCAGCAGCTTGGAGGGGGACGGGTACACTGAAGCTTTCTTT.

The V and J genes are TRBV2 and TRBJ1-2; maybe TRBD1 (6 bases). This CDR3 spans 16 amino acids. Trimming cost V 4 bases and J 5 bases, with 20 bases left between them. Germline CDR1 SNHLY, CDR2 FYNNEI. CDR3 loop: CASSAGGAGVGYGYTF. The CDR3 bases are TGTGCCAGCAGTGCCGGAGGGGCAGGGGTGGGGTATGGCTACACCTTC.

The J gene is TRBJ1-1, the V gene TRBV14; D gene unclear. The CDR3 spans 14 residues. Germline CDR1 reads SGHDN; CDR2 reads FVKESK. The V gene lost 1 base and the J gene lost 3 bases, with 9 bases spanning the gap. CDR3 sequence: CASSQVQRDTEAFF. The CDR3 DNA follows: TGTGCCAGCAGCCAAGTACAGAGGGACACTGAAGCTTTCTTT.